The clone carrying this T cell receptor (beta chain) was found a few times. Its antigen remains unknown. CD4+ cells of the naive, central memory, regulatory and stem cell-like memory types were sorted via CD45RO/CCR7/CD25/CD127/CD95/CD27. The data were taken from a study of beta chain features in type 1 diabetes. Germline CDR1 and CDR2: LNHDA and SQIVND (reference sequence). The CDR3 totals 16 residues. V was trimmed by 0 bases and J by 1 base, leaving 12 bases between them. Points from the study as a whole: Type 1 diabetes patients had TCRB CDR3s that were shorter (moderately but significantly so) in all four CD4+ subsets. Still unanswered here is whether HLA type influences TCRB rearrangement.

What was sequenced were expressed TCRB transcripts, since all of the isolated RNA had been reverse transcribed. Assay: immunoSEQ multiplex PCR; the TCRdb copy retains only in-frame clones and omits some. This table holds about 650,000 clones, about an eighth found once. The J gene is TRBJ1-1, the V gene TRBV19, with D perhaps TRBD1 (6 bases). The sequenced material came from naive CD4+ T cells from blood. The clonotype comes from a young man with type 1 diabetes. This CDR3 reads CASSIDLQGRNTEAFF. The CDR3, as DNA: TGTGCCAGTAGTATAGATCTACAGGGCAGGAACACTGAAGCTTTCTTT.